This entry lists 17 T cell receptor beta chains sequenced from one sample in a study of blood T cell repertoires in COVID-19 (dated by TCRdb to about 2020). Libraries were prepared through the immunoSEQ multiplex PCR assay. TCRdb took over this immuneACCESS table, retaining in-frame rearrangements with V and J assigned. Such tables are incomplete; in checked studies, under half of the missing clones stem from an unresolved V gene, and the remainder is unexplained. Within this sample are about 350,000 clones, with more than 85% of them counted one time only. The ten top clones hold about 3% of the sample. Input material: PBMCs or T cells enriched from blood (not recorded which). The receptor set was obtained from a woman aged 25 to 39 who had recovered from COVID-19.

This chain links TRBV7-2 with TRBJ1-1, with D possibly being TRBD1 (6 bases). V gave up 0 bases and J gave up 0 bases, with 14 bases separating them. The germline CDR1 and CDR2 sequences are SGHTA and FQGNSA. The CDR3 runs to 17 residues. CDR3 region: CASSLALAGELNTEAFF. The CDR3 bases are TGTGCCAGCAGCTTAGCCCTAGCAGGGGAATTGAACACTGAAGCTTTCTTT.

The rearrangement links TRBV2 to TRBJ1-1; 11 bases line up with TRBD1. V lost 5 bases, J lost 4 bases, and 3 bases stayed unmatched. The CDR3 sequence is 14 residues long. CDR1 and CDR2 (germline): SNHLY, FYNNEI. The CDR3 DNA reads TGTGCCAGCAGTAGGGACAGGGGGGGCACTGAAGCTTTCTTT. Residues: CASSRDRGGTEAFF.

This chain connects TRBV10-2 to TRBJ1-2; 10 bases match TRBD1. V lost 8 bases, J lost 7 bases, and 13 bases stayed unmatched. CDR3 size: 15 residues. The germline V gene has CDR1 WSHSY and CDR2 SAAADI. The CDR3: CASASGQGFRAGYTF. For the CDR3, the DNA is TGCGCCAGCGCTTCGGGACAGGGGTTTAGGGCTGGCTACACCTTC.

J is TRBJ2-6 and V is TRBV19; D unclear. This CDR3 is built from 15 residues. Germline V gene lookup returns CDR1 LNHDA and CDR2 SQIVND (reference sequence). V was pared by 5 bases and J by 2 bases, with 10 bases between. Written as DNA, the CDR3 is TGTGCCAGTAGTGTTGGTGCGGCTGGGGCCAACGTCCTGACTTTC. This codes for CASSVGAAGANVLTF.

The chain employs TRBV7-9 and TRBJ1-1, with a weak D call TRBD1 (5 bases). Trimming took 6 bases from V and 1 from J, leaving 12 bases between them. The V gene's germline CDR1 is SEHNR and CDR2 FQNEAQ (reference sequence). The CDR3 is 14 residues long. The CDR3: CASRGRGKNTEAFF. CDR3 bases: TGTGCCAGCAGAGGACGGGGGAAGAACACTGAAGCTTTCTTT.

This sequence joins TRBV9 and TRBJ2-1; TRBD2 agrees at 11 bases. The J segment lost 9 bases and the V segment lost 4 bases, leaving 15 bases of the junction unmatched. Germline V gives CDR1 SGDLS, CDR2 YYNGEE. The CDR3 covers 17 residues. CDR3 in amino acids: CASSLGAGTSGSSEQFF. The CDR3 region has the DNA TGTGCCAGCAGCCTCGGGGCCGGGACTAGCGGCTCTTCTGAGCAGTTCTTC.

V and J are TRBV5-6 and TRBJ2-5, with a weak D call TRBD2 (6 bases). Trimming removed 4 bases at V and 2 bases at J, with 15 bases between. The CDR3 consists of 15 residues. Germline V gene data show CDR1 as SGHDT and CDR2 as YYEEEE. CDR3 residues: CASSGLRGGQETQYF. CDR3 DNA: TGTGCCAGCAGCGGTCTGCGGGGTGGACAAGAGACCCAGTACTTC. Filled out from reference TRBV5-6 and TRBJ2-5, the complete variable domain reads DAGVTQSPTHLIKTRGQQVTLRCSPKSGHDTVSWYQQALGQGPQFIFQYYEEEERQRGNFPDRFSGHQFPNYSSELNVNALLLGDSALYLCASSGLRGGQETQYFGPGTRLLVL.

The chain combines TRBV18 with TRBJ2-2; a possible D gene is TRBD1 (6 bases). This CDR3 is 16 amino acids long. The ends were cut back, 0 bases at V and 7 bases at J, with 15 bases in the middle. Germline assignment: CDR1 KGHSH and CDR2 LQKENI. The CDR3 region has the DNA TGTGCCAGCTCACCACCGGCTACAGGGTTGAGCGGGGAGCTGTTTTTT. Protein sequence: CASSPPATGLSGELFF.

The genes are TRBV2 and TRBJ1-2; 7 nucleotides align to TRBD1. The CDR3 spans 14 residues. V shed 2 bases and J 3 bases; nucleotides not matched to a gene: 3. Germline CDR1 is SNHLY and CDR2 is FYNNEI. In DNA form, the CDR3 reads TGTGCCAGCAGTGAACAGGGGGTGTACTATGGCTACACCTTC. Protein sequence: CASSEQGVYYGYTF.

The CDR3 protein is CSVPGQTLNTEAFF. The CDR3, as DNA: TGCAGCGTACCGGGACAGACCCTCAACACTGAAGCTTTCTTT. The chain employs TRBV29-1 and TRBJ1-1, with 7 bases lining up with TRBD1. CDR3 length: 14 residues. The germline V gene has CDR1 SQVTM and CDR2 ANQGSEA. The trim removed 6 bases at V and 2 bases at J, leaving 9 bases unmatched. Full variable domain (rest looked up from reference TRBV29-1 and TRBJ1-1): SAVISQKPSRDICQRGTSLTIQCQVDSQVTMMFWYRQQPGQSLTLIATANQGSEATYESGFVIDKFPISRPNLTFSTLTVSNMSPEDSSIYLCSVPGQTLNTEAFFGQGTRLTVV.

The J gene is TRBJ1-4, the V gene TRBV19; 8 bases match TRBD1. The CDR3 has 14 residues. Germline V gene data show CDR1 as LNHDA and CDR2 as SQIVND (reference sequence). V was clipped by 9 bases and J by 5 bases; unmatched bases: 8. The CDR3 is CASATRDRNEKLFF. The CDR3 DNA reads as TGTGCCAGCGCCACCCGGGACAGGAATGAAAAACTGTTTTTT.

V usage is TRBV4-1 and J usage is TRBJ2-5; 10 nucleotides align to TRBD1. Germline CDR1 and CDR2: MGHRA and YSYEKL. V lost 1 base, J lost 5 bases, and 10 bases stayed unmatched. The CDR3 length is 17 residues. The CDR3 coding sequence is TGCGCCAGCAGCCAAGGACTAGGGACAGGGGTGGAGGAGACCCAGTACTTC. It specifies CASSQGLGTGVEETQYF.

V is TRBV10-3 and J is TRBJ2-7; TRBD1 aligns across 9 bases. Germline V gene data show CDR1 as ENHRY and CDR2 as SYGVKD. Germline trimming cut 4 bases from V and 4 bases from J; bases unmatched to any gene: 2. The CDR3 is 13 residues long. Here the CDR3 reads CAISAGQGYEQYF. In DNA form, the CDR3 reads TGTGCCATCAGTGCAGGACAGGGGTACGAGCAGTACTTC.

The rearrangement links TRBV2 to TRBJ1-6; D unclear. Trimming left V 7 bases short and J 8 bases short, with 6 bases between. Germline CDR1 is SNHLY and CDR2 is FYNNEI. The CDR3 has 11 amino acids. CDR3 in amino acids: CASKADSPLHF. DNA of the CDR3: TGTGCCAGCAAGGCGGATTCACCCCTCCACTTT.

The chain recombines TRBV19 with TRBJ2-1; 8 bases agree with TRBD1. There are 14 residues in the CDR3. V dropped 1 base and J dropped 8; count of bases not matched to a gene: 4. Germline V gene sequence: CDR1 LNHDA, CDR2 SQIVND (reference sequence). The CDR3 region is CASSIGTGSDEQFF. The CDR3 DNA reads as TGTGCCAGTAGTATAGGGACAGGGAGTGATGAGCAGTTCTTC.

This chain joins TRBV24-1 and TRBJ1-6, with 7 bases fitting TRBD1. Germline trimming cut 4 bases from V and 7 bases from J; bases unmatched to any gene: 6. The CDR3 totals 15 residues. Looked up from germline, CDR1 is KGHDR and CDR2 is SFDVKD. This CDR3 reads CATSESDRANSPLHF. CDR3 DNA: TGTGCCACCAGTGAGTCCGACAGGGCGAATTCACCCCTCCACTTT.

This rearrangement joins TRBV2 to TRBJ2-7; tentative D call: TRBD1 (7 bases). Deletions cut 5 bases from V and 0 bases from J, with 11 bases between. There are 14 residues in the CDR3. CDR1 and CDR2 (germline): SNHLY, FYNNEI. The CDR3: CASSSQGGSYEQYF. In DNA, the CDR3 is TGTGCCAGCAGTAGCCAGGGGGGCTCCTACGAGCAGTACTTC.